This T cell receptor beta chain is drawn from a study of spatial heterogeneity in lung cancer. Using its own MiXCR run on the 5' RACE reads, TCRdb lists one record per CDR3 protein. The data contain about 39,000 distinct CDR3 sequences, around 3.1% of them seen just once; the ten biggest clones take up about 37%. As to time point: sample taken at primary tumor resection. This clonotype was observed many times. V shed 3 bases and J shed 10 bases, with 14 bases lying between them. The germline CDR1 and CDR2 sequences are KGHDR and SFDVKD. This CDR3 has 14 residues. The TCR sequence derives from a male donor with early-stage non-small cell lung cancer. Specimen: normal lung tissue next to the tumor, collected at surgery. The chain has TRBV24-1 and TRBJ2-2; weak D call: TRBD1 (6 bases). CDR3 sequence: CATSDHDRPEELFF. The CDR3 DNA is TGTGCCACCAGTGATCACGACAGGCCGGAGGAGCTGTTTTTT.